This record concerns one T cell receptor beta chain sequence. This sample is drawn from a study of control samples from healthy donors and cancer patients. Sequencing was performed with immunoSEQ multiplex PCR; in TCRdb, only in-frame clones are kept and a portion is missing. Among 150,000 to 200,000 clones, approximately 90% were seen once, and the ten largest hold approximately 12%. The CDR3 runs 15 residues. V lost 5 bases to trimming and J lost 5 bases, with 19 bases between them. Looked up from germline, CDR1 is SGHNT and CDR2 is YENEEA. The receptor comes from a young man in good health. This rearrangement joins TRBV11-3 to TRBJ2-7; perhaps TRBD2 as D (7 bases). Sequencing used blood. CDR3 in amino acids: CASSNSRGGSDEQYF. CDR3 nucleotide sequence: TGTGCCAGCAGCAACTCCCGCGGGGGCAGCGACGAGCAGTACTTC.